The entry that follows covers one T cell receptor beta chain sequence. This sample stems from a study of CD8+ T cells in alopecia areata. The CDR3 loop spans 13 amino acids. V gave up 5 bases and J gave up 1 base, with 6 bases separating them. In germline, CDR1 is SQVTM, CDR2 ANQGSEA. The treatment here: oral pan-JAK inhibitor, 5-10 mg twice daily. RNA was extracted and reverse transcribed into cDNA as the sequencing template. Method: immunoSEQ multiplex PCR; TCRdb's copy keeps in-frame clones and lacks some. The sample lists around 300,000 clones, over 45% occurring once. The rearrangement links TRBV29-1 to TRBJ2-6; D gene uncertain. The source of this sequence is a human donor with alopecia areata. The starting material was CD4+ T cells sorted from blood, obtained around week 53, from a patient treated with tofacitinib. The DNA of the CDR3 is TGCAGCGTTAGTGGGTCTGGGGCCAACGTCCTGACTTTC. Translating it yields CSVSGSGANVLTF.